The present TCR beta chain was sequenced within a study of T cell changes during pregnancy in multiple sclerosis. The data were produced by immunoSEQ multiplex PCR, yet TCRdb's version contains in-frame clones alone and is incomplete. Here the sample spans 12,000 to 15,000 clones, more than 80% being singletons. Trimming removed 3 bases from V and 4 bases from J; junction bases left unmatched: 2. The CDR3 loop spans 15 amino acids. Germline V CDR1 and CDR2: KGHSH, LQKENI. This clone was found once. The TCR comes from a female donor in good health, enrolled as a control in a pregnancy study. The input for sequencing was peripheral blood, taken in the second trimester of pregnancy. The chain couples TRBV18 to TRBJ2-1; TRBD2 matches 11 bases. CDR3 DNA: TGTGCCAGCTCACCGAGGACTAGCGGGTACAATGAGCAGTTCTTC. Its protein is CASSPRTSGYNEQFF.